Included here is one T cell receptor (beta chain) sequence, with context. Using its own MiXCR run on the 5' RACE reads, TCRdb lists one record per CDR3 protein. This sample has roughly 180,000 distinct CDR3 sequences; roughly 13% occur once, and the top ten carry 16%. CDR1 is KGHSH and CDR2 is LQKENI in the germline V gene. Trimming removed 0 bases from V and 2 bases from J; junction bases left unmatched: 4. The CDR3 length is 16 residues. The data are from a study of CD8 T cells in ankylosing spondylitis. This rearrangement joins TRBV18 to TRBJ2-1; 7 bases fit TRBD2. Material for sequencing was blood, either unsorted or a sorted T cell fraction (not recorded which). This TCR was recovered from a male donor with ankylosing spondylitis or in good health (not recorded which). CDR3 in amino acids: CASSPPGGGTYNEQFF. The DNA of the CDR3 is TGTGCCAGCTCACCACCCGGCGGGGGTACCTACAATGAGCAGTTCTTC.